This T cell receptor (beta chain) was recovered during a study of beta chain features in type 1 diabetes. Study-wide context: Across all samples, some 98 million sorted cells were examined.

General study results and limits: cDNA sequencing could over-represent cells with high TCR expression.

This clone was counted only a few times. Its antigen remains unidentified. The investigators reverse transcribed all of the isolated RNA, so they sequenced expressed TCRB transcripts. TCRdb's table, derived via immunoSEQ multiplex PCR, lists solely in-frame clones and lacks some. This table has 140,000 or so clones, about 10% appearing once. What was sequenced was naive CD4+ T cells from blood. This clonotype originated in a man in his late teens or twenties in good health.

The CDR3 spells CASRKSGAGNEKLFF. As DNA, the CDR3 is TGTGCCAGCAGGAAATCAGGGGCGGGTAATGAAAAACTGTTTTTT. V gene TRBV27 combines with J gene TRBJ1-4, with D possibly matching TRBD1 (6 bases). This CDR3 has 15 residues. Trimming cost V 6 bases and J 4 bases, with 15 bases left between them. Germline CDR1 is MNHEY and CDR2 is SMNVEV (reference sequence).